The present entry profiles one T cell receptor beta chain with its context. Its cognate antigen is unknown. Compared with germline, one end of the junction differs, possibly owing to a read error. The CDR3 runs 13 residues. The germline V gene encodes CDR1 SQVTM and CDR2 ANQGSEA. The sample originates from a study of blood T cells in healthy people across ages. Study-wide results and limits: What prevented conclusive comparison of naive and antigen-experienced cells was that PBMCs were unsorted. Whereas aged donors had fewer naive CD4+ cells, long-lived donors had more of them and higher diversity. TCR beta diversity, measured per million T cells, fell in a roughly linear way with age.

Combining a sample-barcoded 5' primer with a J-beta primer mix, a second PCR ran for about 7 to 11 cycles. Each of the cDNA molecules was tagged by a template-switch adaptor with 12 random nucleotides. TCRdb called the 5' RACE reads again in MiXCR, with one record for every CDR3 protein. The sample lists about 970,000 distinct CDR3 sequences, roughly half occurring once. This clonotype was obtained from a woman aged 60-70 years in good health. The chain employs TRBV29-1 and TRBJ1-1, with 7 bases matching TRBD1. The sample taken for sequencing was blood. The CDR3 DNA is TGCAGCAGCAACCGAGGGGGCGACACTGGAGCTTTCTTT. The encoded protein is CSSNRGGDTGAFF.